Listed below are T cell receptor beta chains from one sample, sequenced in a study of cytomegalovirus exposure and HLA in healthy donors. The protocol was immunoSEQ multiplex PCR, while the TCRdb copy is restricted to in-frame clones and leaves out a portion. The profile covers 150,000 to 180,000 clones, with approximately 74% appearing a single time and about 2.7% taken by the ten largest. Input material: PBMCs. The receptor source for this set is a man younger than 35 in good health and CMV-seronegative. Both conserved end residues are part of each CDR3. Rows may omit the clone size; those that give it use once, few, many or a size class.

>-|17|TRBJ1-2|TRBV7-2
CASSLGGRGQPLYGYTF
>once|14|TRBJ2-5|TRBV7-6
CASSLEAGKETQYF
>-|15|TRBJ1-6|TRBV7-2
CASSQVGAGNSPLHF
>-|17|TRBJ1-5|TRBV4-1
CASSHVHMGQYNQPQHF
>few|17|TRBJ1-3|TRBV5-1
CASSLEILALSGNTIYF
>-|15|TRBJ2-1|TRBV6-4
CASRETSGGAEEQFF
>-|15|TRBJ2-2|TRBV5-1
CASSGGQGYAGELFF
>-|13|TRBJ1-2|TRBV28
CASRGSSTYGYTF
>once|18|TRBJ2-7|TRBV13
CVSSSPPEGLAGTYEQYF
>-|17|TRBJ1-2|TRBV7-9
CSSSFETGQTSNYGYTF
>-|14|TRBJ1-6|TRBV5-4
CASSRDRGNSPLHF
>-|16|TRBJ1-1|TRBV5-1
CASSLVGGRVWTEAFF
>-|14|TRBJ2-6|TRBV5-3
CARSEDSGANVLTF
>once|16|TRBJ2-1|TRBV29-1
CSHSTGGTPRNNEQFF
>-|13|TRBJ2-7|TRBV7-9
CASSRSGANEQYF
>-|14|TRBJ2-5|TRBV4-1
CASSQPGFQETQYF
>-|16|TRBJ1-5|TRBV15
CATSRDRSLNNQPQHF
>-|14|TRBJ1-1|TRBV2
CASSADITNTEAFF
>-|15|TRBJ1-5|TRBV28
CASTEVRGLNQPQHF
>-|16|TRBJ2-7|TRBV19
CASSIFVQKAAYEQYF
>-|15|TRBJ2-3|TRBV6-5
CASSPLGGGPDTQYF
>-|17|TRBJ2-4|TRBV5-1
CASSLVSGGFNKNIQYF
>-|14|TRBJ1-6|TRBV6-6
CASSPGQSNSPLHF
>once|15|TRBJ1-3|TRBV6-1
CASSSRAYSGNTIYF